These 16 T cell receptor beta chains were all obtained from the same sample, sequenced in a study of blood T cell repertoires in COVID-19 (dated by TCRdb to the early 2020s). The library was prepared using the immunoSEQ multiplex PCR assay. Held by TCRdb, this immuneACCESS table contains in-frame sequences only and omits some clones. Under half of the omission traces to an unresolved V gene where checked; the cause of the rest is unknown. The sample includes approximately 89,000 clones, with 85% to 95% observed a single time. Around 6% of the sample rests with the top ten. Sequencing was performed on peripheral blood. These receptors originate from a woman aged 55-75 years with active COVID-19.

The chain carries TRBV6-2 or TRBV6-3 and TRBJ1-5, with a weak D call TRBD1 (6 bases). The V gene lost 2 bases and the J gene lost 1 base, with 15 bases spanning the gap. CDR1 and CDR2 from the germline V gene are MNHEY and SVGEGT. CDR3 length equals 17 residues. CDR3 residues: CASSYILSRGSNQPQHF. The CDR3 region has the DNA TGTGCCAGCAGTTACATCCTCTCTAGGGGGAGCAATCAGCCCCAGCATTTT.

This clone appeared once. The rearrangement joins TRBV7-9 to TRBJ1-1; no clear D. Trimming removed 1 base from V and 11 bases from J, with 14 bases in between. This CDR3 contains 13 residues. Looked up from germline, CDR1 is SEHNR and CDR2 is FQNEAQ (reference sequence). The CDR3 loop reads CASSLGQALMAFF. For the CDR3, the DNA is TGTGCCAGCAGCTTAGGCCAGGCGTTGATGGCTTTCTTT.

The rearrangement links TRBV6-2 or TRBV6-3 to TRBJ1-1, with TRBD1 identical over 11 bases. The CDR3 is made up of 16 amino acids. After removal of 5 bases from V and 6 bases from J, the junction contained 11 bases not matched to a gene. CDR1 is MNHEY, CDR2 SVGEGT, per germline. Written as DNA, the CDR3 is TGTGCCAGCAGTGACGGACAGGGGGCGAAAGACGCTGAAGCTTTCTTT. Residues: CASSDGQGAKDAEAFF.

The chain carries TRBV7-3 and TRBJ2-7; 8 bases match TRBD1. CDR1 and CDR2 (germline): SGHTA, FQGTGA. V gave up 2 bases and J gave up 0 bases; unmatched junction bases: 3. CDR3 length: 15 residues. The CDR3, as DNA: TGTGCCAGCAGCTTACCCGGGACAGGCTCCTACGAGCAGTACTTC. It encodes CASSLPGTGSYEQYF.

The V and J genes are TRBV28 and TRBJ2-3; 9 bases line up with TRBD2. CDR3 length equals 16 residues. V was clipped by 5 bases and J by 0 bases; unmatched bases: 6. Looked up from germline, CDR1 is MDHEN and CDR2 is SYDVKM. CDR3 amino acids: CASSLMTSGSTDTQYF. CDR3 coding DNA: TGTGCCAGCAGTCTTATGACTAGCGGCAGCACAGATACGCAGTATTTT.

V and J are TRBV6-5 and TRBJ1-1, with D tentatively TRBD1 (5 bases). Germline CDR1 and CDR2: MNHEY and SVGAGI. Between the trimmed V and J ends, which lost 8 bases and 1 base, there was a span of 17 bases. CDR3 length equals 15 residues. CDR3: CASGRGGAKNTEAFF. The CDR3 DNA reads as TGTGCCAGCGGCCGTGGAGGGGCAAAGAACACTGAAGCTTTCTTT.

The chain couples TRBV29-1 to TRBJ2-7, with D possibly being TRBD1 (6 bases). Trimming removed 5 bases from V and 2 bases from J, with 13 bases in between. Germline values: CDR1 SQVTM, CDR2 ANQGSEA. The CDR3 totals 13 residues. CDR3 amino acids: CSVKTGVTYEQYF. The CDR3, as DNA: TGCAGCGTTAAGACAGGCGTGACCTACGAGCAGTACTTC.

The CDR3 spells CASSIPPRQGNTGELFF. CDR3 DNA: TGTGCCAGTAGTATCCCCCCGAGACAGGGAAACACCGGGGAGCTGTTTTTT. The chain joins TRBV19 to TRBJ2-2, with 7 nucleotides matching TRBD1. Per the germline V gene, CDR1 is LNHDA and CDR2 is SQIVND (reference sequence). CDR3 length: 17 residues. Losses at the gene ends were 3 bases for V and 2 bases for J; bases not matched to a gene: 9.

The J gene is TRBJ2-1, the V gene TRBV5-6; 13 bases match TRBD2. Germline CDR1 is SGHDT and CDR2 is YYEEEE. Losses at the gene ends were 1 base for V and 14 bases for J; bases not matched to a gene: 3. The CDR3 runs to 13 residues. The CDR3 here is CASSLTSGGEEFF. The CDR3 bases are TGTGCCAGCAGCTTGACTAGCGGGGGGGAAGAGTTCTTC.

The V call is TRBV28, the J call TRBJ1-1; perhaps TRBD1 as D (6 bases). This CDR3 has 15 residues. V dropped 5 bases and J dropped 0 bases, with 13 bases sitting between them. CDR1 is MDHEN, CDR2 SYDVKM, per germline. The CDR3 here is CASSKTGRMNTEAFF. The CDR3 DNA is TGTGCCAGCAGTAAGACAGGACGCATGAACACTGAAGCTTTCTTT.

DNA of the CDR3: TGTGCCAGCAGCTTCTCCACAGGAGGCTACACCTTC. It encodes CASSFSTGGYTF. This sequence joins TRBV16 and TRBJ1-2; TRBD1 might be the D (5 bases). The germline gives CDR1 KGHSY, CDR2 FQNENV. The CDR3 totals 12 residues. V was pared by 5 bases and J by 8 bases, with 12 bases between.

V gene TRBV7-2 combines with J gene TRBJ1-1; D unclear. Germline CDR1 reads SGHTA; CDR2 reads FQGNSA. Trimming removed 2 bases from V and 4 bases from J, with 17 bases in between. The CDR3 sequence is 16 residues long. In DNA, the CDR3 is TGTGCCAGCAGCTTAAGTTGGACGGGAGGTACCACTGAAGCTTTCTTT. The encoded protein is CASSLSWTGGTTEAFF.

The chain carries TRBV5-1 and TRBJ1-6; D is perhaps TRBD1 (6 bases). V was cut by 2 bases and J by 7 bases, with 13 bases left in between. The CDR3 runs to 15 residues. The germline V gene has CDR1 SGHRS and CDR2 YFSETQ. The CDR3 spells CASSLSTGTNSPLHF. DNA for the CDR3: TGCGCCAGCAGCTTATCGACGGGGACAAATTCACCCCTCCACTTT.

V usage is TRBV10-3 and J usage is TRBJ2-5, with D maybe TRBD1 (5 bases). Per germline, CDR1 ENHRY and CDR2 SYGVKD. The CDR3 has 13 residues. V dropped 11 bases and J dropped 1 base, with 14 bases sitting between them. The CDR3 DNA is TGTGCCGTACAACAGGACCCCCAAGAGACCCAGTACTTC. It is translated as CAVQQDPQETQYF.

This chain connects TRBV29-1 to TRBJ2-5; D remains ambiguous. Germline CDR1 and CDR2: SQVTM and ANQGSEA. The CDR3 consists of 11 residues. Trimming took 6 bases from V and 5 from J, leaving 10 bases between them. Here the CDR3 DNA reads TGCAGCGTGGGCTGGCTTGAGACCCAGTACTTC. Protein product: CSVGWLETQYF.

The rearrangement uses TRBV3-1 (or the pseudogene TRBV3-2) and TRBJ2-1; 11 positions agree with TRBD1. CDR1 is LGHDT and CDR2 is YNNKEL in the germline V gene (reference sequence). The CDR3 is made up of 14 amino acids. J was trimmed by 7 bases and V by 4 bases; bases with no gene match: 3. CDR3 nucleotide sequence: TGTGCCAGCAGCCTCGGGACAGGGGGGAATGAGCAGTTCTTC. This encodes CASSLGTGGNEQFF.